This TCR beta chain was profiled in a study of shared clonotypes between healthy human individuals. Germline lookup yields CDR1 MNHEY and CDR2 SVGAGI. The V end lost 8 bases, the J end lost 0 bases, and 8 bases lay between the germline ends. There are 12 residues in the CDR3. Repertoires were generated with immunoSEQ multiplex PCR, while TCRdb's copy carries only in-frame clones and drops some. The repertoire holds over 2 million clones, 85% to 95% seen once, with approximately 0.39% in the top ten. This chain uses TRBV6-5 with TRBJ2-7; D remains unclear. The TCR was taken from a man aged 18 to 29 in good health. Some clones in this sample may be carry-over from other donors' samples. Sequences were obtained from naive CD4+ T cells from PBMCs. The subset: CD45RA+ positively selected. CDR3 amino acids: CASSGSSYEQYF. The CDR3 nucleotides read TGTGCCAGCTCAGGATCCTCCTACGAGCAGTACTTC.